This entry lists 31 T cell receptor beta chains sequenced from one sample in a study of CD8 T cells in ankylosing spondylitis. MiXCR, run by TCRdb on the 5' RACE reads, gives a single entry per CDR3 protein. Of 150,000 to 200,000 distinct CDR3 sequences listed, 11% are singletons. Input material: blood, either unsorted or a sorted T cell fraction (not recorded which). The receptors here all came from a male donor with ankylosing spondylitis or in good health (not recorded which).

This clonotype was found many times. CDR3 residues: CASSSDGSGGTGELFF. CDR3 sequence (DNA): TGTGCCAGCAGTTCGGACGGGTCGGGAGGAACCGGGGAGCTGTTTTTT. V is TRBV6-5 and J is TRBJ2-2; 7 nucleotides align to TRBD2. J gave up 5 bases and V 4 bases, and 10 bases lay outside the gene matches. Germline V gives CDR1 MNHEY, CDR2 SVGAGI. This CDR3 comprises 16 residues.

A few counts support this clonotype. The chain carries TRBV3-1 and TRBJ2-1; TRBD2 might be the D (5 bases). Deletions cut 5 bases from V and 3 bases from J, with 8 bases between. This CDR3 has 13 residues. The germline V gene encodes CDR1 LGHDT and CDR2 YNNKEL (reference sequence). The CDR3 reads CASSWTLYNEQFF. The CDR3 DNA reads as TGTGCCAGCAGCTGGACTCTCTACAATGAGCAGTTCTTC.

The chain has TRBV11-3 and TRBJ2-7, with D tentatively TRBD1 or TRBD2 (5 bases each). The germline V gene has CDR1 SGHNT and CDR2 YENEEA. The V gene lost 5 bases and the J gene lost 9 bases, with 23 bases spanning the gap. This CDR3 comprises 15 residues. The CDR3 reads CASSELERGWDAQYF. The CDR3 DNA reads as TGTGCCAGCAGCGAGTTGGAGCGTGGATGGGACGCGCAGTACTTC.

This clonotype was detected ten times or more. The chain recombines TRBV12-3 or TRBV12-4 with TRBJ2-6, with D perhaps matching TRBD1 (6 bases). V was trimmed by 8 bases and J by 2 bases, leaving 7 bases between them. This CDR3 has 13 amino acids. In nucleotides, the CDR3 is TGTGCCAGCCAGGGGACTGGGGCCAACGTCCTGACTTTC. It specifies CASQGTGANVLTF.

This clonotype occurred many times. The rearrangement links TRBV29-1 to TRBJ1-1, with D possibly matching TRBD1 (5 bases). Trimming shortened V by 3 bases and J by 0 bases, and 8 bases separated the two germline ends. This CDR3 has 13 residues. CDR1 and CDR2 (germline): SQVTM, ANQGSEA. The DNA of the CDR3 is TGCAGCGTTGATCGACAGCTGAACACTGAAGCTTTCTTT. This encodes CSVDRQLNTEAFF.

The V call is TRBV20-1, the J call TRBJ2-7, with TRBD1 matching over 7 bases. The CDR3 is 16 amino acids. Germline trimming cut 0 bases from V and 8 bases from J; bases unmatched to any gene: 16. Germline values: CDR1 DFQATT, CDR2 SNEGSKA (reference sequence). CDR3 nucleotides: TGCAGTGCTAGAGATCTGTGGCAGGGGGACGGTAATCAGCAGTACTTC. This gives the protein CSARDLWQGDGNQQYF.

This clonotype came up many times. The V gene is TRBV25-1, the J gene TRBJ1-4, with D unclear. CDR3 length: 16 residues. The germline V and J ends were trimmed by 0 bases and 0 bases, with 8 bases remaining between them. The germline V gene encodes CDR1 MGHDK and CDR2 SYGVNS. The CDR3 spells CASSEYRGATNEKLFF. In DNA, the CDR3 is TGTGCCAGCAGTGAATATAGAGGAGCAACTAATGAAAAACTGTTTTTT.

CDR3 bases: TGTGCCAGCAGCTTAGTTGGGAGCTATGGCTACACCTTC. The encoded protein is CASSLVGSYGYTF. The V and J genes are TRBV7-9 and TRBJ1-2; D is unclear. The CDR3 has 13 residues. V was trimmed by 1 base and J by 4 bases, leaving 7 bases between them. From germline, CDR1 is SEHNR and CDR2 FQNEAQ (reference sequence).

This clonotype occurred a few times. DNA for the CDR3: TGTGCCAGCAGCTTACTCGGAGGCCCTAACTATGGCTACACCTTC. Protein sequence: CASSLLGGPNYGYTF. V gene TRBV7-2 combines with J gene TRBJ1-2; D uncertain. Germline V lookup: CDR1 SGHTA, CDR2 FQGNSA. The CDR3 length is 15 residues. V was shortened by 2 bases and J by 0 bases, with 10 bases between the two germline ends.

This clonotype was recorded many times. This sequence joins TRBV20-1 and TRBJ2-3, with 11 bases fitting TRBD2. The CDR3 sequence is 16 residues long. The trim removed 5 bases at V and 4 bases at J, leaving 11 bases unmatched. The V gene's germline CDR1 is DFQATT and CDR2 SNEGSKA (reference sequence). The CDR3 is CSAPLRLAGLSDTQYF. CDR3 nucleotide sequence: TGCAGTGCTCCCCTCCGACTAGCGGGATTATCAGATACGCAGTATTTT.

This clonotype showed up many times. The V call is TRBV7-8, the J call TRBJ1-1; TRBD1 might be the D (5 bases). The germline CDR1 and CDR2 sequences are SGHVS and FQNEAQ. CDR3 length: 15 amino acids. With 5 bases removed from V and 5 bases from J, the gap between germline ends came to 18 bases. The CDR3 DNA reads as TGTGCCAGCAGCGCTGGAGTCGGGGGTAAGACTGAAGCTTTCTTT. This sequence encodes CASSAGVGGKTEAFF.

This clonotype was seen repeatedly, ten times or more. Written as DNA, the CDR3 is TGTGCCAGCACCCCCGGACAGGGACGGGGGCAGCCCCAGCATTTT. It yields the protein CASTPGQGRGQPQHF. The rearrangement links TRBV12-3 or TRBV12-4 to TRBJ1-5, with 8 bases that match TRBD1. This CDR3 is 15 amino acids long. J was trimmed by 7 bases and V by 7 bases; bases with no gene match: 12.

This clonotype has at least ten counts. The genes are TRBV28 and TRBJ1-5, with 7 bases lining up with TRBD1. The CDR3 spans 13 residues. Germline loops: CDR1 MDHEN, CDR2 SYDVKM. J lost 5 bases, V lost 9 bases, and 7 bases had no gene match. CDR3 amino acids: CASSDRVDQPQHF. CDR3 bases: TGTGCCAGTTCTGACAGGGTCGATCAGCCCCAGCATTTT.

This clonotype was counted many times. The rearrangement uses TRBV5-1 and TRBJ2-1, with 7 bases that match TRBD2. Per the germline V gene, CDR1 is SGHRS and CDR2 is YFSETQ. V shed 2 bases and J 0 bases; nucleotides not matched to a gene: 2. CDR3 length: 15 amino acids. The CDR3 is CASSLTSDSYNEQFF. The CDR3 region has the DNA TGCGCCAGCAGCTTAACTAGCGACTCCTACAATGAGCAGTTCTTC.

The rearrangement links TRBV27 to TRBJ1-5; TRBD1 might be the D (5 bases). Trimming left V 2 bases short and J 7 bases short, with 12 bases between. The CDR3 runs to 14 residues. Germline V gene lookup returns CDR1 MNHEY and CDR2 SMNVEV (reference sequence). CDR3 residues: CASSLTDQGQPQHF. In nucleotides, the CDR3 is TGTGCCAGCAGTTTAACCGATCAGGGACAGCCCCAGCATTTT.

The chain recombines TRBV5-4 with TRBJ1-1; TRBD1 matches at 7 bases. The germline gives CDR1 SGHNT, CDR2 YYREEE (reference sequence). The CDR3 length is 17 residues. V gave up 3 bases and J gave up 10 bases; unmatched junction bases: 21. As DNA, the CDR3 is TGTGCCAGCAGCTCGCCGAGGGGGCCCGCAGAGGACCTCAGAGCTTTCTTT. This gives the protein CASSSPRGPAEDLRAFF.

On this clonotype itself: This may arise from a read error, as a much more abundant clone is one base away. The V gene is TRBV5-6, the J gene TRBJ1-5; the match to TRBD1 covers 7 bases. Per germline, CDR1 SGHDT and CDR2 YYEEEE. The CDR3 covers 16 residues. CDR3 nucleotides: TGTGTCAGCAGCTTGGCAAGGGGGCAAGCAAATCAGCCCCAGCATTTT. Encoded protein: CVSSLARGQANQPQHF.

The chain combines TRBV10-3 with TRBJ1-5; weak D call: TRBD1 (6 bases). CDR3 size: 16 residues. CDR1 and CDR2 from the germline V gene are ENHRY and SYGVKD. With 2 bases removed from V and 7 bases from J, the gap between germline ends came to 18 bases. Written as DNA, the CDR3 is TGTGCCATCAGTGAGAAGGAGGCAGGGGTGGGCCAGCCCCAGCATTTT. Its protein product is CAISEKEAGVGQPQHF.

The chain couples TRBV3-1 to TRBJ1-2; no clear D gene. V dropped 0 bases and J dropped 6 bases, with 5 bases sitting between them. Germline-derived CDR1 and CDR2 are LGHDT and YNNKEL (reference sequence). There are 12 residues in the CDR3. CDR3 nucleotide sequence: TGTGCCAGCAGCCAAGATAGGCATGGCTACACCTTC. It encodes CASSQDRHGYTF. The variable domain in full, completed from reference TRBV3-1 and TRBJ1-2, reads DTAVSQTPKYLVTQMGNDKSIKCEQNLGHDTMYWYKQDSKKFLKIMFSYNNKELIINETVPNRFSPKSPDKAHLNLHINSLELGDSAVYFCASSQDRHGYTFGSGTRLTVV.

This clonotype has at least ten counts. This chain uses TRBV5-1 with TRBJ1-2, with a tentative D call TRBD1 (5 bases). The V gene's germline CDR1 is SGHRS and CDR2 YFSETQ. The CDR3 contains 14 residues. Trimming pared 0 bases from V and 7 bases from J, leaving 13 bases between. The CDR3 DNA sequence: TGCGCCAGCAGCTTGGAAGCAGGGATGAGTGGCTACACCTTC. This translates into CASSLEAGMSGYTF. The whole variable domain, remainder taken from reference TRBV5-1 and TRBJ1-2, is KAGVTQTPRYLIKTRGQQVTLSCSPISGHRSVSWYQQTPGQGLQFLFEYFSETQRNKGNFPGRFSGRQFSNSRSEMNVSTLELGDSALYLCASSLEAGMSGYTFGSGTRLTVV.

This clonotype was observed at least ten times. V usage is TRBV7-2 and J usage is TRBJ2-3; D gene ambiguous. Trimming took off 5 bases at V and 3 bases at J, with 12 bases between the two ends. CDR1 is SGHTA and CDR2 is FQGNSA in the germline V gene. CDR3 length: 14 residues. The CDR3 here is CASSPRARTDTQYF. The CDR3 DNA reads as TGTGCCAGCAGCCCACGGGCCCGAACAGATACGCAGTATTTT.

This clonotype came up many times. V and J are TRBV5-4 and TRBJ2-5; 7 bases map to TRBD2. Germline V gene sequence: CDR1 SGHNT, CDR2 YYREEE (reference sequence). The CDR3 extends over 14 amino acids. With V trimmed by 4 bases and J by 2 bases, 5 bases remained unmatched. For the CDR3, the DNA is TGTGCCAGCAGCCTCCGGGGGGATCAAGAGACCCAGTACTTC. Translated, it gives CASSLRGDQETQYF.

Only a few counts were recorded for this clonotype. The rearrangement uses TRBV4-1 and TRBJ1-4, with D possibly matching TRBD1 (6 bases). Germline V CDR1 and CDR2: MGHRA, YSYEKL. This CDR3 region has 18 residues. Deletions cut 0 bases from V and 1 base from J, with 15 bases between. The CDR3 sequence is CASSQEGKRGGTNEKLFF. The CDR3 nucleotides are TGCGCCAGCAGCCAAGAGGGGAAACGAGGGGGAACTAATGAAAAACTGTTTTTT.

This clonotype has a count of ten or more. This chain connects TRBV7-2 to TRBJ2-5; 11 bases align to TRBD2. The germline V gene has CDR1 SGHTA and CDR2 FQGNSA. This CDR3 comprises 15 residues. V dropped 2 bases and J dropped 6; count of bases not matched to a gene: 5. The chain's CDR3 is CASSLPSSGGKTQYF. The CDR3 region has the DNA TGTGCCAGCAGCTTACCTTCTAGCGGGGGGAAGACCCAGTACTTC.

The chain uses TRBV6-5 and TRBJ1-1, with D perhaps matching TRBD1 (5 bases). The CDR3 extends over 12 amino acids. Germline V lookup: CDR1 MNHEY, CDR2 SVGAGI. Between the trimmed V and J ends, which lost 1 base and 8 bases, there was a span of 8 bases. The CDR3 protein is CASSYWGGEAFF. CDR3 coding DNA: TGTGCCAGCAGTTACTGGGGGGGGGAAGCTTTCTTT.

Regarding this clonotype: A much bigger clone sits one base away, suggesting this may be a read error. This rearrangement joins TRBV29-1 to TRBJ2-3, with D uncertain. Germline-derived CDR1 and CDR2 are SQVTM and ANQGSEA. The CDR3 covers 14 residues. The CDR3 spells CSVSEAGFTDTRYF. In DNA, the CDR3 is TGCAGCGTTAGTGAGGCAGGTTTCACAGATACGCGGTATTTT.

With respect to this clonotype: A much larger clone differs by one base, so this may be a read error. The chain uses TRBV3-1 and TRBJ2-5; unclear D gene. The CDR3 runs to 12 residues. CDR1 and CDR2 (germline): LGHDT, YNNKEL (reference sequence). The CDR3 spells CASSQVGEAQYF. The CDR3 nucleotides are TGTGCCAGCAGCCAAGTAGGAGAGGCCCAGTACTTC.

The chain recombines TRBV5-1 with TRBJ1-2; D not certain. V lost 0 bases, J lost 2 bases, and 17 bases lay in between. Looked up from germline, CDR1 is SGHRS and CDR2 is YFSETQ. CDR3 length equals 17 residues. The CDR3 coding sequence is TGCGCCAGCAGCTTGGTCTTTCGAGGGCGCACCAACTATGGCTACACCTTC. This encodes CASSLVFRGRTNYGYTF.

J is TRBJ2-1 and V is TRBV19; 16 bases align to TRBD2. The CDR3 consists of 18 residues. Trimming took 5 bases from V and 6 from J; bases not matched to a gene: 10. Germline loops: CDR1 LNHDA, CDR2 SQIVND (reference sequence). CDR3 amino acids: CASSPGTSGRAGPNEQFF. For the CDR3, the DNA is TGTGCCAGTAGTCCCGGGACTAGCGGGAGGGCCGGTCCCAATGAGCAGTTCTTC.

This clonotype was recorded a few times. The CDR3 loop reads CASSFGVGNSPLHF. CDR3 sequence (DNA): TGTGCCAGCAGTTTTGGGGTGGGCAATTCACCCCTCCACTTT. This chain uses TRBV12-3 or TRBV12-4 with TRBJ1-6; D gene unclear. The CDR3 sequence is 14 residues long. V lost 3 bases, J lost 7 bases, and 10 bases lay in between.

This clonotype was seen at least ten times. The V and J genes are TRBV7-2 and TRBJ2-2; 8 bases agree with TRBD2. The CDR3 has 15 amino acids. The germline gives CDR1 SGHTA, CDR2 FQGNSA. V trimming: 3 bases; J trimming: 2 bases; junction bases outside the gene matches: 2. The CDR3 coding sequence is TGTGCCAGCAGCTTCATAGCGGGAAACACCGGGGAGCTGTTTTTT. Translation gives CASSFIAGNTGELFF.